A selection of T cell receptor beta chains follows, all from one sample in a study of blood T cell repertoires in COVID-19. The method was immunoSEQ multiplex PCR; TCRdb's version includes in-frame clones alone and lacks a portion of them. The sample has some 350,000 clones, around 89% seen once; the top ten hold about 6.8%. The sequencing sample was made of peripheral blood. These receptors came from a man aged 18 to 29 with active or convalescent COVID-19. CDR3s include the opening cysteine and the closing phenylalanine or tryptophan. A D gene is named only where the DNA matches it firmly. The size field is filled for only some rows; it gives once, few, many or a size class.

J | size | D | V | DNA | CDR3
TRBJ2-7 | once | TRBD2 | TRBV4-1 | TGCGCCAGCAGCCAAGATATAAGCGGGACCTCCTACGAGCAGTACTTC | CASSQDISGTSYEQYF
TRBJ2-7 | NA | TRBD2 | TRBV14 | TGTGCCAGCAGCCAACGGGGGGGTGAGCAGTACTTC | CASSQRGGEQYF
TRBJ2-7 | NA | TRBD1 | TRBV28 | TGTGCCAGCAGTTTAGGTGCGGGGACAGGGGGGTACGAGCAGTACTTC | CASSLGAGTGGYEQYF
TRBJ1-2 | once | NA | TRBV6-2/TRBV6-3 | TGTGCCAGCAGCCCTGAAGGCGGGTCCTATGGCTACACCTTC | CASSPEGGSYGYTF
TRBJ1-4 | NA | NA | TRBV7-7 | TGTGCTAGCAGCCCTCGCAGGGGTGAAAAACTGTTTTTT | CASSPRRGEKLFF
TRBJ1-2 | NA | TRBD1 | TRBV7-9 | TGTGCCAGCAGCTGGTCGACAGGGCCCTATGGCTACACCTTC | CASSWSTGPYGYTF
TRBJ1-1 | few | TRBD1 | TRBV29-1 | TGCAGCGTCAAAGACAGGGGGCGGGTCACTGAAGCTTTCTTT | CSVKDRGRVTEAFF
TRBJ1-2 | once | NA | TRBV28 | TGTGCCAGCAGTCCGGCCCGACAGTCCTATGGCTACACCTTC | CASSPARQSYGYTF
TRBJ2-3 | NA | TRBD2 | TRBV27 | TGTGCCAGCAAGCGGGAGACGTCGGATACGCAGTATTTT | CASKRETSDTQYF
TRBJ1-5 | few | NA | TRBV6-2/TRBV6-3 | TGTGCCAGCAGCGGCGACAGCCCCCAGCCCCAGCATTTT | CASSGDSPQPQHF
TRBJ2-1 | NA | TRBD2 | TRBV9 | TGTGCCAGCAGCGTAGGCGGGGGTTATGAGCAGTTCTTC | CASSVGGGYEQFF
TRBJ2-5 | NA | NA | TRBV6-4 | TGTGCCAGCAGCCGTGACGGGGGAGAGACCCAGTACTTC | CASSRDGGETQYF
TRBJ1-1 | once | NA | TRBV7-9 | TGTGCCAGCAGCTACAGTGCAAACACTGAAGCTTTCTTT | CASSYSANTEAFF
TRBJ2-7 | NA | NA | TRBV18 | TGTGCCAGCTCACCTGGAACAGGGCCCTACGAGCAGTACTTC | CASSPGTGPYEQYF
TRBJ2-7 | NA | TRBD1 | TRBV12-3/TRBV12-4 | TGTGCCACCGGGACAGGGACCTACGAGCAGTACTTC | CATGTGTYEQYF
TRBJ1-1 | NA | NA | TRBV7-2 | TGTGCCAGCAGCCCGAACCTGGGGCGTAATGAAGCTTTCTTT | CASSPNLGRNEAFF
TRBJ2-1 | NA | NA | TRBV27 | TGTGCCAGCAGTTTCTTGGACAGGGAGGGACCTAATCAGCAGTTCTTC | CASSFLDREGPNQQFF
TRBJ2-7 | NA | TRBD1 | TRBV6-5 | TGTGCCAGCAGTTACTCGAGACAGGGGGCATACGAGCAGTACTTC | CASSYSRQGAYEQYF
TRBJ2-5 | NA | TRBD2 | TRBV6-5 | TGTGCCGGGAAGGAGCGGGGGTCGACCCAGTACTTC | CAGKERGSTQYF
TRBJ1-1 | NA | TRBD1 | TRBV7-2 | TGTGCCAGCAGCTTTCGACAGGGAGCGAACACTGAAGCTTTCTTT | CASSFRQGANTEAFF
TRBJ2-3 | NA | TRBD2 | TRBV28 | TGTGCCAGCAGTCCGGGGGGGGGAACGGCTACGCAGTATTTT | CASSPGGGTATQYF
TRBJ1-4 | NA | NA | TRBV6-6 | TGTGCCAGCAGATCAACCGAAACAGGGCCCGGAGAAAAACTGTTTTTT | CASRSTETGPGEKLFF
TRBJ1-1 | NA | NA | TRBV7-9 | TGTGCCAGCAGCTTAGGGGACCCGGGGGGCACTGAAGCTTTCTTT | CASSLGDPGGTEAFF
TRBJ2-7 | NA | NA | TRBV12-3/TRBV12-4 | TGTGCCAGCAGCCCTTCGGGGGCCTACGAGCAGTACTTC | CASSPSGAYEQYF
TRBJ1-3 | NA | NA | TRBV6-5 | TGTGCCAGCAGTTACGCCACAACCTCTGGAAACACCATATATTTT | CASSYATTSGNTIYF
TRBJ2-1 | NA | NA | TRBV6-5 | TGTGCCAGTTCCAGGGGATTATCCTACAATGAGCAGTTCTTC | CASSRGLSYNEQFF
TRBJ1-5 | NA | TRBD1 | TRBV4-3 | TGCGCCAGCAGCCAGGATACCGGGACAGGATTAAATCAGCCCCAGCATTTT | CASSQDTGTGLNQPQHF
TRBJ2-1 | NA | NA | TRBV29-1 | TGCAGCGTTGATTGGAGCTGGGAGCAGTTCTTC | CSVDWSWEQFF
TRBJ1-5 | NA | NA | TRBV21-1 | TGTGCCAGAGGGGGGGGAACCGGTCAGCCCCAGCATTTT | CARGGGTGQPQHF
TRBJ2-1 | NA | TRBD2 | TRBV7-8 | TGTGCCAGCAGCCGACCGCCCGGGGGGATCGGTGAGCAGTTCTTC | CASSRPPGGIGEQFF
TRBJ1-1 | NA | NA | TRBV18 | TGTGCCAGCTCACCAGAACAGCTGAACACTGAAGCTTTCTTT | CASSPEQLNTEAFF
TRBJ2-7 | NA | TRBD2 | TRBV20-1 | TGCAGTGCCAGTGGGACTAGCGGGATTCCAGTTTACGAGCAGTACTTC | CSASGTSGIPVYEQYF
TRBJ2-1 | NA | NA | TRBV11-1 | TGTGCCAGCAGCTGGGGAGTTAGCGGCCCGCAGTTCTTC | CASSWGVSGPQFF
TRBJ2-7 | once | NA | TRBV28 | TGTGCCAGCAGTCGACAGTGGCTCGAGCAGTACTTC | CASSRQWLEQYF
TRBJ2-2 | NA | NA | TRBV10-3 | TGTGCCATCGGGTCGGGTATCTCCGGGGAGCTGTTTTTT | CAIGSGISGELFF
TRBJ1-2 | NA | NA | TRBV7-9 | TGTGCCAGCAGTACATTTATGACGGGGTGGGATGGCTACACCTTC | CASSTFMTGWDGYTF
TRBJ2-7 | NA | TRBD2 | TRBV28 | TGTGCCAGCAGATGGACTAGCGGGAGTAGAACGATCTACGAGCAGTACTTC | CASRWTSGSRTIYEQYF
TRBJ2-1 | NA | NA | TRBV24-1 | TGTGCCACCAGTGATCCGACTTTGGGGAGGAGCTCCTACAATGAGCAGTTCTTC | CATSDPTLGRSSYNEQFF
TRBJ1-1 | NA | NA | TRBV9 | TGTGCCAGCAGCGTCGACAGGAACACTGAAGCTTTCTTT | CASSVDRNTEAFF
TRBJ1-1 | NA | TRBD1 | TRBV11-2 | TGTGCCAGTAGACAGGGAATCATGGGGACTGAAGCTTTCTTT | CASRQGIMGTEAFF
TRBJ1-2 | NA | NA | TRBV7-2 | TGTGCCAGCAGCTTAGACAGGGTTGGCTACACCTTC | CASSLDRVGYTF
TRBJ2-5 | NA | TRBD2 | TRBV27 | TGTGCCAGCAGTTCTGTGGGGGGGGTGGAAGAGACCCAGTACTTC | CASSSVGGVEETQYF
TRBJ1-1 | NA | TRBD1 | TRBV12-5 | TGTGCTAGTGTCTCGACAGGGACGTACACTGAAGCTTTCTTT | CASVSTGTYTEAFF
TRBJ2-7 | NA | NA | TRBV5-1 | TGCGCCAGCAGCTCGGAGGGAGCTCCCTACGAGCAGTACTTC | CASSSEGAPYEQYF
TRBJ2-3 | NA | NA | TRBV4-3 | TGCGCCAGCAGCCAAGAAACAAGCACAGATACGCAGTATTTT | CASSQETSTDTQYF
TRBJ2-5 | NA | NA | TRBV6-5 | TGTGCCAGCAGCCCAGGACCGGGGCAAGAGACCCAGTACTTC | CASSPGPGQETQYF
TRBJ2-1 | NA | TRBD2 | TRBV7-9 | TGTGCCAGCAGCCTAGGGCTAGCGGGATTCGTCTATGAGCAGTTCTTC | CASSLGLAGFVYEQFF
TRBJ2-5 | NA | NA | TRBV12-3/TRBV12-4 | TGTGCCACCCGAAGGGAGGGGGCCCAGTACTTC | CATRREGAQYF
TRBJ1-4 | NA | NA | TRBV28 | TGTGCCAGCACGACTTTAACTAATGAAAAACTGTTTTTT | CASTTLTNEKLFF
TRBJ2-7 | few | NA | TRBV19 | TGTGCCAGTAGTAAAGAACTAGCCGCCTCCTACGAGCAGTACTTC | CASSKELAASYEQYF
TRBJ2-1 | NA | TRBD2 | TRBV6-2/TRBV6-3 | TGTGCCAGCAGTTATGGGACTAGCGGGTCCCAAGCGTATGAGCAGTTCTTC | CASSYGTSGSQAYEQFF
TRBJ1-1 | NA | NA | TRBV19 | TGTGCCAGTATGCAGGGTGGAATGAACACTGAAGCTTTCTTT | CASMQGGMNTEAFF
TRBJ2-3 | NA | NA | TRBV28 | TGTGCCAGCAGACAGACCCTGAGCACAGATACGCAGTATTTT | CASRQTLSTDTQYF
TRBJ2-7 | few | NA | TRBV9 | TGTGCCAGCAGCCGGACTGACGGGGGGCAGTACTTC | CASSRTDGGQYF
TRBJ1-3 | NA | NA | TRBV6-6 | TGTGCCAGCAGGCGATCCAGGGACTTCTCTGGAAACACCATATATTTT | CASRRSRDFSGNTIYF
TRBJ1-6 | NA | NA | TRBV5-1 | TGCGCCAGCAGCTTGGGGCGCAGGGTCGACTCACCCCTCCACTTT | CASSLGRRVDSPLHF